This T cell receptor (beta chain) was captured in a study of T cells in Graves' hyperthyroidism and ophthalmopathy. What was amplified from RNA transcripts were TCR beta CDR3 regions. The HTBI primer set was used in a first-round RT-PCR of the TCR CDR3. A single record per CDR3 protein comes from TCRdb applying MiXCR to the multiplex PCR reads. Found here are hundreds of thousands of distinct CDR3 sequences, 45% of them singletons; the top ten hold more than 7%. CDR1 is KGHDR, CDR2 SFDVKD, per germline. V was pared by 3 bases and J by 7 bases, with 10 bases between. The length of the CDR3 is 13 residues.

Sample: peripheral blood or thyroid tissue (not recorded which). The chain combines TRBV24-1 with TRBJ2-3, with D perhaps matching TRBD1 (6 bases). This TCR derives from an adult man with Graves' disease, either hyperthyroidism or ophthalmopathy (not recorded which). The CDR3 DNA reads TGTGCCACCAGTGATGAACAGGGATATACGCAGTATTTT. Translating gives CATSDEQGYTQYF.